This is a list of T cell receptor beta chains from one sample in a study of blood T cells in healthy people across ages. TCRdb re-derived calls from the 5' RACE reads in MiXCR, one entry per CDR3 protein. Counted here are about 1.5 million distinct CDR3 sequences, roughly 43% occurring once; the ten biggest clones make up about 4.1%. Material: blood. The receptors stem from a woman aged 18-35 years in good health. Both conserved end residues are part of each CDR3. A D gene is named only where the DNA matches it firmly. Size values are once, few and many counts, or a class for expanded clones, and some rows have none.

size: NA
J: TRBJ1-2
V: TRBV12-3/TRBV12-4
D: NA
DNA: TGTGCCAGCAGTTTCTTCTCCAATACAGGCGCCTATGGCTACACCTTC
CDR3: CASSFFSNTGAYGYTF

size: NA
J: TRBJ1-4
V: TRBV27
D: NA
DNA: TGTGCCAGCAGTTTATGGCAGGGAGAAAAACTGTTTTTT
CDR3: CASSLWQGEKLFF

size: NA
J: TRBJ2-5
V: TRBV29-1
D: NA
DNA: TGCAGCGTTGAAGACCGGCTTGGGACCCAGTACTTC
CDR3: CSVEDRLGTQYF

size: few
J: TRBJ2-6
V: TRBV4-1
D: NA
DNA: TGCGCCAGCAGCCAAGATCCCCCCTCTGGGGCCAACGTCCTGACTTTC
CDR3: CASSQDPPSGANVLTF

size: NA
J: TRBJ2-5
V: TRBV12-5
D: NA
DNA: TGTGCTAGTGGTGTGGCTGGGGGCCGAGAGACCCAGTACTTC
CDR3: CASGVAGGRETQYF

size: few
J: TRBJ1-6
V: TRBV12-3/TRBV12-4
D: NA
DNA: TGTGCCAGCAGTTCCCCGTCGAGCTCCTATAATTCACCCCTCCACTTT
CDR3: CASSSPSSSYNSPLHF

size: NA
J: TRBJ1-1
V: TRBV12-3/TRBV12-4
D: TRBD1
DNA: TGTGCCAGCAGTTTTGGCCAACGGACAGGGGGCGGGGGAGCTTTCTTT
CDR3: CASSFGQRTGGGGAFF

size: once
J: TRBJ1-5
V: TRBV7-6
D: TRBD1
DNA: TGTGCCAGCAGCTTAGGCGGACAGGGGCATGGCAATCAGCCCCAGCATTTT
CDR3: CASSLGGQGHGNQPQHF

size: NA
J: TRBJ1-2
V: TRBV5-1
D: TRBD1
DNA: TGCGCCAGCAGCTTGGTGGACAGGGGGGATGGCTACACCTTC
CDR3: CASSLVDRGDGYTF

size: NA
J: TRBJ2-2
V: TRBV4-2
D: TRBD2
DNA: TGTGCCAGCAGCCAAGAGGGGCTAGCGGGAGCCAACACCGGGGAGCTGTTTTTT
CDR3: CASSQEGLAGANTGELFF

size: NA
J: TRBJ2-1
V: TRBV20-1
D: NA
DNA: TGCAGTGCTTTGGAGACACAGAACAATGAGCAGTTCTTC
CDR3: CSALETQNNEQFF

size: NA
J: TRBJ2-1
V: TRBV18
D: TRBD1
DNA: TGTGCCAGCTCCGCGGTATATACAGGGGGCGGTTACAATGAGCAGTTCTTC
CDR3: CASSAVYTGGGYNEQFF

size: few
J: TRBJ2-1
V: TRBV12-5
D: NA
DNA: TGTGCTAGTGGTTTGGGGGGGGCCAAAAACTCCTACAATGAGCAGTTCTTC
CDR3: CASGLGGAKNSYNEQFF

size: NA
J: TRBJ2-3
V: TRBV7-9
D: NA
DNA: TGTGCCAGCAGCTTGACTTCGAACAGTCCAGATACGCAGTATTTT
CDR3: CASSLTSNSPDTQYF

size: NA
J: TRBJ2-3
V: TRBV21-1
D: NA
DNA: TGTGCCAGCACCCATCTCCGGGACAGGAGTAGCACAGATACGCAGTATTTT
CDR3: CASTHLRDRSSTDTQYF

size: NA
J: TRBJ2-1
V: TRBV10-2
D: NA
DNA: TGCGCCAGCAGTGAGGTTGCGGATCCCTACAATGAGCAGTTCTTC
CDR3: CASSEVADPYNEQFF

size: NA
J: TRBJ2-5
V: TRBV24-1
D: NA
DNA: TGTGCCACCAGGGACCTGTACAATGAGCAGTACTTC
CDR3: CATRDLYNEQYF

size: NA
J: TRBJ2-5
V: TRBV15
D: NA
DNA: TGTGCCACCTCCCGAGGATCAGGGCACCAAGAGACCCAGTACTTC
CDR3: CATSRGSGHQETQYF

size: NA
J: TRBJ1-5
V: TRBV20-1
D: NA
DNA: TGCAGTGTTAGAATGGGAACAGAGAATCAGCCCCAGCATTTT
CDR3: CSVRMGTENQPQHF

size: many
J: TRBJ2-4
V: TRBV20-1
D: NA
DNA: TGCAGTGCTAGCCACAGCGGTATAGCCAAAAACATTCAGTACTTC
CDR3: CSASHSGIAKNIQYF

size: few
J: TRBJ2-5
V: TRBV29-1
D: NA
DNA: TGCAGCGTTGAACGTGCCAGGGGGGAAGAGACCCAGTACTTC
CDR3: CSVERARGEETQYF